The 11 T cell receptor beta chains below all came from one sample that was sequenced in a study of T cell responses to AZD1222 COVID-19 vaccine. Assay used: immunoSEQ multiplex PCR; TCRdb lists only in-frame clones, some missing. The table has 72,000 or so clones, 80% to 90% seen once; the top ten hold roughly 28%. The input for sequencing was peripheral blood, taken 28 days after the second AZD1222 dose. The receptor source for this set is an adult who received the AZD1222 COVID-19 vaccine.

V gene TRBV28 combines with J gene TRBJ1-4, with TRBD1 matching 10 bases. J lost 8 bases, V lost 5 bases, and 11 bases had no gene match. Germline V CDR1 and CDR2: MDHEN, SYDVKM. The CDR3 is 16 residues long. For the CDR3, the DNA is TGTGCCAGCAGTGTAGGGACAGGGGTGGTTGGGGAAAAACTGTTTTTT. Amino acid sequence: CASSVGTGVVGEKLFF.

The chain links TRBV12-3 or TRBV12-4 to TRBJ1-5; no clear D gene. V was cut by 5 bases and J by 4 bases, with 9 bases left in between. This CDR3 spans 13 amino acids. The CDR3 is CASSTHRNQPQHF. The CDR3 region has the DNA TGTGCCAGCAGTACACACCGAAATCAGCCCCAGCATTTT.

CDR3: CASSQGQGLSNQPQHF. CDR3 sequence (DNA): TGCGCCAGCAGTCAAGGACAGGGCCTCAGCAATCAGCCCCAGCATTTT. V usage is TRBV23-1 and J usage is TRBJ1-5; 8 nucleotides match TRBD1. TRBV23-1 is annotated as an ORF whose role is uncertain. This CDR3 spans 16 amino acids. Trimming at V came to 2 bases and at J to 1 base, leaving 4 bases not matched to a gene.

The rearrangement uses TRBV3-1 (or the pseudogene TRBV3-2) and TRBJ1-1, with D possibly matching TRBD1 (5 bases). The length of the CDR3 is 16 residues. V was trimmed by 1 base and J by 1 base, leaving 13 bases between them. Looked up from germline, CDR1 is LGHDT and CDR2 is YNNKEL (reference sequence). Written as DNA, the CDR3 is TGTGCCAGCAGCCAAGCCCTACCCCAGGGGAACACTGAAGCTTTCTTT. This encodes CASSQALPQGNTEAFF.

The CDR3 here is CASSDQAGGQAFF. CDR3 nucleotides: TGTGCCAGCAGCGATCAGGCAGGGGGCCAAGCTTTCTTT. The chain uses TRBV9 and TRBJ1-1; 8 bases are shared with TRBD1. Germline values: CDR1 SGDLS, CDR2 YYNGEE. After removal of 3 bases from V and 9 bases from J, the junction contained 7 bases not matched to a gene. The CDR3 consists of 13 residues.

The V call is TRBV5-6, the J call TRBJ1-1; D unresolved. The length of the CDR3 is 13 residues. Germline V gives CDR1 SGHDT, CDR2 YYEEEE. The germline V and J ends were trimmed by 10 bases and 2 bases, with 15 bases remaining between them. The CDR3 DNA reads TGTGCCTCCCAGGAGGACCTAAACACTGAAGCTTTCTTT. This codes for CASQEDLNTEAFF.

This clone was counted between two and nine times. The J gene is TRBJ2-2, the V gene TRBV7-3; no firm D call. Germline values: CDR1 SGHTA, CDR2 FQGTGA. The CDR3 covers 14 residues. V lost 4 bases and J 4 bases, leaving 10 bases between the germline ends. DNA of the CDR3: TGTGCCAGCAGCTACTCAAGTTCCACCGGGGAGCTGTTTTTT. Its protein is CASSYSSSTGELFF.

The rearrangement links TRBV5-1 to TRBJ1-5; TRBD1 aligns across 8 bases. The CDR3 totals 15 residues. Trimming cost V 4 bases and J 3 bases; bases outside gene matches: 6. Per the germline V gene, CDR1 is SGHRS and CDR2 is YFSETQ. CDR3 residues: CASSRTGSDNQPQHF. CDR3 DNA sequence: TGCGCCAGCAGCCGGACAGGGAGCGACAATCAGCCCCAGCATTTT.

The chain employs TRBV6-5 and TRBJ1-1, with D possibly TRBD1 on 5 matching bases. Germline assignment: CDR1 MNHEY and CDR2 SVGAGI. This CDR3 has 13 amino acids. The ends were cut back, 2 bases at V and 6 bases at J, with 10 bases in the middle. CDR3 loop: CASSYDRGAEAFF. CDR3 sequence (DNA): TGTGCCAGCAGTTACGATAGGGGCGCTGAAGCTTTCTTT.

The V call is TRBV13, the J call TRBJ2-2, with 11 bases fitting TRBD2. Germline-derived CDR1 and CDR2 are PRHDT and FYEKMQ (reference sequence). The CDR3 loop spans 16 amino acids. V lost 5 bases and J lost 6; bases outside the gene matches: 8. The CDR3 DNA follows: TGTGCCAGCAGCAAGCGACTAGCGGGAAGGTCCGGGGAGCTGTTTTTT. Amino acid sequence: CASSKRLAGRSGELFF.

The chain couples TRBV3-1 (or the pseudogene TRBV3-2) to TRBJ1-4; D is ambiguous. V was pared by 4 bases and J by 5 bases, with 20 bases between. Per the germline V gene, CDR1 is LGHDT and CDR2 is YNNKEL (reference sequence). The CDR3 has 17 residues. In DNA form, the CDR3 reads TGTGCCAGCAGCCTCCGGGCAAAGGGTGGATCGAATGAAAAACTGTTTTTT. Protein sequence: CASSLRAKGGSNEKLFF.